Below are 28 T cell receptor beta chains sequenced from a single sample in a study of T cell changes during pregnancy in multiple sclerosis. TCRdb keeps only in-frame clones here, not all; method: immunoSEQ multiplex PCR. This sample has 25,000 to 35,000 clones, with around 90% found just once. The sample here was CD4+ T cells from peripheral blood mononuclear cells, taken in the first trimester of pregnancy. The receptors here all came from a female donor in good health, enrolled as a control in a pregnancy study.

The chain is built from TRBV5-4 and TRBJ2-5, with a tentative D call TRBD1 (6 bases). The CDR3 length is 14 residues. CDR1 is SGHNT, CDR2 YYREEE, per germline (reference sequence). V was trimmed by 4 bases and J by 4 bases, leaving 14 bases between them. The CDR3 region has the DNA TGTGCCAGCAGCCTACAGGGCGGTGGAGAGACCCAGTACTTC. It codes for CASSLQGGGETQYF.

The chain is built from TRBV19 and TRBJ1-6, with D possibly TRBD1 on 6 matching bases. Germline V gives CDR1 LNHDA, CDR2 SQIVND (reference sequence). Trimming stripped 3 bases from V and 10 bases from J, with 22 bases between. This CDR3 region has 17 residues. CDR3 protein: CASSIPLTSTGHSPLHF. The CDR3, as DNA: TGTGCCAGTAGTATCCCCCTCACGTCTACGGGACACTCACCCCTCCACTTT. Full variable domain (missing parts from reference TRBV19 and TRBJ1-6): DGGITQSPKYLFRKEGQNVTLSCEQNLNHDAMYWYRQDPGQGLRLIYYSQIVNDFQKGDIAEGYSVSREKKESFPLTVTSAQKNPTAFYLCASSIPLTSTGHSPLHFGNGTRLTVT.

The chain employs TRBV19 and TRBJ2-7, with D unresolved. There are 11 residues in the CDR3. V shed 7 bases and J shed 6 bases, with 10 bases lying between them. Germline CDR1 reads LNHDA; CDR2 reads SQIVND (reference sequence). The CDR3 nucleotides read TGTGCCAGTATGGGCGTCGGCGAGCAGTACTTC. Translating it yields CASMGVGEQYF.

This chain uses TRBV5-6 with TRBJ2-7; maybe TRBD1 (5 bases). Germline CDR1 and CDR2: SGHDT and YYEEEE. V lost 0 bases and J 3 bases, leaving 10 bases between the germline ends. This CDR3 has 14 amino acids. DNA for the CDR3: TGTGCCAGCAGCTTGGCACAGGTTGACTACGAGCAGTACTTC. This sequence encodes CASSLAQVDYEQYF.

The chain combines TRBV7-9 with TRBJ1-4; 9 bases match TRBD1. The germline V gene has CDR1 SEHNR and CDR2 FQNEAQ (reference sequence). This CDR3 is built from 14 residues. V trimming: 0 bases; J trimming: 8 bases; junction bases outside the gene matches: 1. DNA of the CDR3: TGTGCCAGCAGCTTAGCGACAGGGGGGGAAAAACTGTTTTTT. This codes for CASSLATGGEKLFF.

The rearrangement joins TRBV30 to TRBJ2-1; the D is unclear. Germline-derived CDR1 and CDR2 are GTSNPN and SVGIG (reference sequence). The CDR3 consists of 15 residues. Deletions cut 0 bases from V and 0 bases from J, with 9 bases between. For the CDR3, the DNA is TGTGCCTGGAGTGTACTAAGCTACTCCTACAATGAGCAGTTCTTC. It is translated as CAWSVLSYSYNEQFF.

The chain is built from TRBV6-6 and TRBJ2-2, with TRBD1 as a possible D gene (5 bases). Germline V gene sequence: CDR1 MNHNY, CDR2 SVGAGI (reference sequence). This CDR3 comprises 15 residues. Between the trimmed V and J ends, which lost 2 bases and 7 bases, there was a span of 14 bases. This CDR3 is CASSYSPDQGGELFF. In DNA form, the CDR3 reads TGTGCCAGCAGTTACAGTCCCGACCAGGGCGGGGAGCTGTTTTTT.

This clone rates as medium-sized. The chain carries TRBV5-6 and TRBJ1-4; TRBD1 agrees at 8 bases. Germline CDR1 is SGHDT and CDR2 is YYEEEE. J was trimmed by 0 bases and V by 4 bases; bases with no gene match: 5. This CDR3 has 16 amino acids. CDR3 sequence (DNA): TGTGCCAGCAGCCGGACAGGGCAATCAACTAATGAAAAACTGTTTTTT. It encodes CASSRTGQSTNEKLFF.

With respect to this clone: A junction end diverges from the germline sequence, so it may reflect a read error. This sequence joins TRBV4-3 and TRBJ1-2; possibly TRBD1 for D (6 bases). This CDR3 contains 14 residues. Germline loops: CDR1 LGHNA, CDR2 YSLEER. The CDR3 DNA sequence: TGCGCCAGCAGCCAATCACAGGGTAACAATGGCTACACCTTC. Amino acid sequence: CASSQSQGNNGYTF.

The rearrangement uses TRBV4-2 and TRBJ1-3; D might be TRBD1 (5 bases). Germline V gene lookup returns CDR1 LGHNA and CDR2 YNFKEQ. The CDR3 extends over 19 amino acids. The ends were cut back, 3 bases at V and 2 bases at J, with 23 bases in the middle. The CDR3 bases are TGTGCCAGCAGCCATCTCTTTCGGTCGACAGACACCCCTGGAAACACCATATATTTT. This codes for CASSHLFRSTDTPGNTIYF.

The rearrangement joins TRBV4-2 to TRBJ1-5; D is uncertain. The germline CDR1 and CDR2 sequences are LGHNA and YNFKEQ. Trimming cost V 2 bases and J 5 bases, with 10 bases left between them. The CDR3 runs 14 residues. DNA for the CDR3: TGTGCCAGCAGCCAATTGGGCATTGATCAGCCCCAGCATTTT. Translation: CASSQLGIDQPQHF.

This sequence joins TRBV19 and TRBJ1-1; D remains ambiguous. Germline loops: CDR1 LNHDA, CDR2 SQIVND (reference sequence). There are 14 residues in the CDR3. V shed 7 bases and J shed 0 bases, with 12 bases lying between them. The CDR3 reads CASKTRGLNTEAFF. The CDR3, as DNA: TGTGCCAGTAAAACCCGGGGATTGAACACTGAAGCTTTCTTT. The full variable domain, rest sourced from reference TRBV19 and TRBJ1-1, is DGGITQSPKYLFRKEGQNVTLSCEQNLNHDAMYWYRQDPGQGLRLIYYSQIVNDFQKGDIAEGYSVSREKKESFPLTVTSAQKNPTAFYLCASKTRGLNTEAFFGQGTRLTVV.

J is TRBJ2-7 and V is TRBV19; 7 bases are a match to TRBD1. Germline V CDR1 and CDR2: LNHDA, SQIVND (reference sequence). The CDR3 runs 15 residues. Trimming at V came to 3 bases and at J to 0 bases, leaving 5 bases not matched to a gene. CDR3 sequence reads: CASSIGTEASYEQYF. The CDR3 coding sequence is TGTGCCAGTAGTATCGGGACAGAGGCCTCCTACGAGCAGTACTTC. Filled out from reference TRBV19 and TRBJ2-7, the complete variable domain reads DGGITQSPKYLFRKEGQNVTLSCEQNLNHDAMYWYRQDPGQGLRLIYYSQIVNDFQKGDIAEGYSVSREKKESFPLTVTSAQKNPTAFYLCASSIGTEASYEQYFGPGTRLTVT.

This clone was seen a handful of times. The CDR3 bases are TGTGCCAGCAGCCCCGACAGTAACACTGAAGCTTTCTTT. It encodes CASSPDSNTEAFF. This chain joins TRBV9 and TRBJ1-1, with a weak D call TRBD1 (5 bases). Per germline, CDR1 SGDLS and CDR2 YYNGEE. V lost 4 bases, J lost 2 bases, and 9 bases lay in between. The CDR3 contains 13 residues.

This clone was seen a handful of times. The chain recombines TRBV4-2 with TRBJ1-1, with TRBD1 as a possible D gene (5 bases). Germline loops: CDR1 LGHNA, CDR2 YNFKEQ. V was clipped by 0 bases and J by 4 bases, with 9 bases between them. The CDR3 has 14 amino acids. The CDR3 DNA reads as TGTGCCAGCAGCCAAGAACGGGGGAGCACTGAAGCTTTCTTT. Translation: CASSQERGSTEAFF.

This chain uses TRBV6-5 with TRBJ1-2; TRBD1 agrees at 7 bases. The CDR3 runs to 14 residues. Looked up from germline, CDR1 is MNHEY and CDR2 is SVGAGI. J gave up 3 bases and V 6 bases, and 7 bases lay outside the gene matches. In nucleotides, the CDR3 is TGTGCCAGCAGACCTACAGGGGACTACTATGGCTACACCTTC. Encoded protein: CASRPTGDYYGYTF.

V gene TRBV12-5 combines with J gene TRBJ1-6; D unclear. Trimming shortened V by 5 bases and J by 10 bases, and 12 bases separated the two germline ends. In germline, CDR1 is LGHNT, CDR2 FRNRAP. This CDR3 contains 13 residues. Here the CDR3 reads CASGQEDNSPLHF. CDR3 DNA sequence: TGTGCTAGTGGTCAGGAAGACAACTCACCCCTCCACTTT. Full variable domain (rest looked up from reference TRBV12-5 and TRBJ1-6): DARVTQTPRHKVTEMGQEVTMRCQPILGHNTVFWYRQTMMQGLELLAYFRNRAPLDDSGMPKDRFSAEMPDATLATLKIQPSEPRDSAVYFCASGQEDNSPLHFGNGTRLTVT.

The V gene is TRBV7-6, the J gene TRBJ2-7, with TRBD1 as a possible D gene (6 bases). The CDR3 loop spans 13 amino acids. CDR1 is SGHVS, CDR2 FNYEAQ, per germline. The V gene lost 3 bases and the J gene lost 5 bases, with 11 bases spanning the gap. CDR3 DNA sequence: TGTGCCAGCAGCTTCGGACAGTTTAACGAGCAGTACTTC. Its protein is CASSFGQFNEQYF. Full variable domain (outside the CDR3, taken from reference TRBV7-6 and TRBJ2-7): GAGVSQSPRYKVTKRGQDVALRCDPISGHVSLYWYRQALGQGPEFLTYFNYEAQQDKSGLPNDRFSAERPEGSISTLTIQRTEQRDSAMYRCASSFGQFNEQYFGPGTRLTVT.

This chain connects TRBV7-3 to TRBJ1-4; D is uncertain. This CDR3 is built from 13 residues. Germline CDR1 and CDR2: SGHTA and FQGTGA. Trimming took off 5 bases at V and 8 bases at J, with 12 bases between the two ends. The CDR3 is CASSRSHGEKLFF. CDR3 nucleotide sequence: TGTGCCAGCAGCCGGAGCCACGGGGAAAAACTGTTTTTT.

DNA for the CDR3: TGTGCCAGCAGCTTGGGGGGGGGAAGCAATCAGCCCCAGCATTTT. Encoded protein: CASSLGGGSNQPQHF. This chain uses TRBV11-3 with TRBJ1-5; D is perhaps TRBD1 (5 bases). CDR3 length: 15 amino acids. The ends were cut back, 3 bases at V and 1 base at J, with 10 bases in the middle. Looked up from germline, CDR1 is SGHNT and CDR2 is YENEEA.

The rearrangement uses TRBV13 and TRBJ2-2; D gene ambiguous. CDR3 size: 12 residues. Germline values: CDR1 PRHDT, CDR2 FYEKMQ (reference sequence). V shed 5 bases and J shed 6 bases, with 7 bases lying between them. Here the CDR3 reads CASSLSAGELFF. CDR3 DNA sequence: TGTGCCAGCAGCCTATCGGCCGGGGAGCTGTTTTTT.

The gene calls are TRBV29-1 and TRBJ2-3; D is undetermined. V lost 6 bases and J 0 bases, leaving 7 bases between the germline ends. Germline V CDR1 and CDR2: SQVTM, ANQGSEA. This CDR3 region has 12 residues. CDR3 protein: CSVRSSTDTQYF. The CDR3 nucleotides are TGCAGCGTCAGAAGTAGCACAGATACGCAGTATTTT.

This clone was seen more than once but under ten times. The chain links TRBV4-1 to TRBJ1-1; TRBD1 is a possible D gene (5 bases). The CDR3 has 15 amino acids. Trimming shortened V by 3 bases and J by 0 bases, and 11 bases separated the two germline ends. The germline V gene has CDR1 MGHRA and CDR2 YSYEKL. The CDR3 nucleotides are TGCGCCAGCAGCCACGCTGGACACTTGAACACTGAAGCTTTCTTT. Protein product: CASSHAGHLNTEAFF.

This clone was picked up one time. The chain carries TRBV27 and TRBJ1-5; weak D call: TRBD1 (5 bases). This CDR3 is 14 amino acids long. Germline CDR1 MNHEY, CDR2 SMNVEV (reference sequence). The V end was cut by 5 bases, the J end by 0 bases, with 8 bases between. This CDR3 reads CASSGHLSNQPQHF. The CDR3 DNA follows: TGTGCCAGCAGTGGACACCTTAGCAATCAGCCCCAGCATTTT.

The genes are TRBV7-9 and TRBJ1-1; 8 bases align to TRBD1. This CDR3 region has 14 residues. V was clipped by 2 bases and J by 5 bases; unmatched bases: 4. Germline values: CDR1 SEHNR, CDR2 FQNEAQ (reference sequence). The CDR3 bases are TGTGCCAGCAGCTTACAGGGGGCGGGAACTGAAGCTTTCTTT. This translates into CASSLQGAGTEAFF.

With respect to this clone: The same CDR3 also results from other DNA sequences found in this sample. The chain employs TRBV19 and TRBJ1-5; perhaps TRBD1 as D (6 bases). CDR1 is LNHDA, CDR2 SQIVND, per germline (reference sequence). This CDR3 has 12 residues. Trimming pared 6 bases from V and 4 bases from J, leaving 7 bases between. In nucleotides, the CDR3 is TGTGCCAGTAGGCAGGGGAATCAGCCCCAGCATTTT. Its protein product is CASRQGNQPQHF. The whole variable domain, remainder taken from reference TRBV19 and TRBJ1-5, is DGGITQSPKYLFRKEGQNVTLSCEQNLNHDAMYWYRQDPGQGLRLIYYSQIVNDFQKGDIAEGYSVSREKKESFPLTVTSAQKNPTAFYLCASRQGNQPQHFGDGTRLSIL.

The chain recombines TRBV6-5 with TRBJ1-4, with D possibly matching TRBD1 (5 bases). The CDR3 is 12 residues long. Germline assignment: CDR1 MNHEY and CDR2 SVGAGI. Trimming cost V 9 bases and J 5 bases, with 10 bases left between them. CDR3 sequence (DNA): TGTGCCAGTCGGGGGAAAAATGAAAAACTGTTTTTT. It encodes CASRGKNEKLFF.

This chain links TRBV6-1 with TRBJ2-7; TRBD1 matches at 9 bases. The germline V gene encodes CDR1 MNHNS and CDR2 SASEGT. V was pared by 5 bases and J by 3 bases, with 5 bases of the junction left unmatched. The CDR3 runs 14 residues. The CDR3 region is CASSTGTGIYEQYF. The CDR3 region has the DNA TGTGCCAGCAGTACCGGGACAGGGATCTACGAGCAGTACTTC.